What follows are 19 T cell receptor beta chains derived from one specimen sequenced in a study of blood T cell repertoires in COVID-19. Produced via immunoSEQ multiplex PCR; TCRdb's table is partial and in-frame only. The sample records around 53,000 clones, just under 90% being singletons. The sample taken for sequencing was peripheral blood. Source of these receptors: a man in his fifties with acute or convalescent COVID-19.

This chain uses TRBV18 with TRBJ1-5; TRBD1 aligns across 8 bases. V lost 4 bases to trimming and J lost 5 bases; unmatched junction nucleotides: 7. CDR1 KGHSH and CDR2 LQKENI come from the germline V gene. This CDR3 region has 15 residues. The CDR3 loop is CASSQGQERDQPQHF. CDR3 in DNA: TGTGCCAGCTCACAGGGACAGGAGAGGGATCAGCCCCAGCATTTT.

This clone was seen once. The rearrangement joins TRBV25-1 to TRBJ1-2; D remains unclear. This CDR3 is built from 17 residues. Germline values: CDR1 MGHDK, CDR2 SYGVNS. Trimming removed 2 bases from V and 2 bases from J, with 18 bases in between. This CDR3 reads CASSEREGRRENYGYTF. In DNA, the CDR3 is TGTGCCAGCAGTGAACGCGAGGGTCGGAGGGAGAACTATGGCTACACCTTC.

The J gene is TRBJ1-5, the V gene TRBV10-2; possibly TRBD1 for D (5 bases). Looked up from germline, CDR1 is WSHSY and CDR2 is SAAADI. V shed 6 bases and J shed 6 bases, with 12 bases lying between them. This CDR3 has 13 residues. CDR3 sequence: CASSSQGTQPQHF. The DNA of the CDR3 is TGCGCCAGCAGCTCCCAGGGAACTCAGCCCCAGCATTTT.

V usage is TRBV30 and J usage is TRBJ1-3; D may be TRBD1 (5 bases). Germline V gene sequence: CDR1 GTSNPN, CDR2 SVGIG (reference sequence). This CDR3 comprises 13 residues. Trimming removed 0 bases at V and 3 bases at J, with 6 bases between. The CDR3 protein is CAWSVRVGNTIYF. The CDR3 DNA sequence: TGTGCCTGGAGTGTCAGGGTTGGAAACACCATATATTTT.

The V and J genes are TRBV7-9 and TRBJ1-5; D is possibly TRBD1 (5 bases). Trimming removed 1 base at V and 7 bases at J, with 14 bases between. This CDR3 is built from 15 residues. The germline CDR1 and CDR2 sequences are SEHNR and FQNEAQ (reference sequence). The DNA of the CDR3 is TGTGCCAGCAGCTTAGGATCGGGGGAAAGGCAGCCCCAGCATTTT. This sequence encodes CASSLGSGERQPQHF.

Written as DNA, the CDR3 is TGTGCCAGTAGTCAAGACAGAGTGCAGCCCCAGCATTTT. This gives the protein CASSQDRVQPQHF. The chain employs TRBV19 and TRBJ1-5; the D gene is possibly TRBD1 (5 bases). This CDR3 is 13 amino acids long. V was pared by 5 bases and J by 7 bases, with 12 bases between. Looked up from germline, CDR1 is LNHDA and CDR2 is SQIVND (reference sequence).

In this sample, this clone turned up once. The chain couples TRBV7-7 to TRBJ2-1; unclear D gene. This CDR3 is 11 amino acids long. Germline CDR1 SSHAT, CDR2 FNYEAQ (reference sequence). CDR3 sequence (DNA): TGTGCTATTCAATCGGGCAATGAGCAGTTCTTC. Protein: CAIQSGNEQFF.

The chain has TRBV4-1 and TRBJ2-5, with TRBD2 matching 8 bases. The J segment lost 1 base and the V segment lost 2 bases, leaving 3 bases of the junction unmatched. Germline-derived CDR1 and CDR2 are MGHRA and YSYEKL. There are 15 residues in the CDR3. In nucleotides, the CDR3 is TGCGCCAGCAGCCAAAAGACTAGCGCCCAAGAGACCCAGTACTTC. This encodes CASSQKTSAQETQYF.

The V call is TRBV5-1, the J call TRBJ2-3; D not certain. The germline CDR1 and CDR2 sequences are SGHRS and YFSETQ. Trimming pared 0 bases from V and 0 bases from J, leaving 5 bases between. The CDR3 contains 14 residues. The CDR3 sequence: CASSLVVSTDTQYF. The DNA for the CDR3 is TGCGCCAGCAGCTTGGTAGTCAGCACAGATACGCAGTATTTT.

This clone has more than one count but fewer than ten. The genes are TRBV7-6 and TRBJ2-7, with TRBD2 matching over 7 bases. This CDR3 has 16 amino acids. V shed 5 bases, J shed 3 bases, and the junction held 13 bases outside the gene matches. Per the germline V gene, CDR1 is SGHVS and CDR2 is FNYEAQ. The CDR3 DNA reads as TGTGCCAGCAGCCTAACCGGCGGGGGACGGCACTACGAGCAGTACTTC. It translates to CASSLTGGGRHYEQYF.

The chain couples TRBV7-2 to TRBJ1-2, with TRBD1 identical over 8 bases. Germline CDR1 and CDR2: SGHTA and FQGNSA. The J segment lost 5 bases and the V segment lost 0 bases, leaving 5 bases of the junction unmatched. The CDR3 has 15 amino acids. For the CDR3, the DNA is TGTGCCAGCAGCTTAGCGCTTGGACAGGGTTATGGCTACACCTTC. Protein product: CASSLALGQGYGYTF.

The rearrangement uses TRBV7-9 and TRBJ1-1; 7 bases match TRBD1. Trimming at V came to 5 bases and at J to 6 bases, leaving 9 bases not matched to a gene. This CDR3 spans 14 amino acids. Germline values: CDR1 SEHNR, CDR2 FQNEAQ (reference sequence). The CDR3 DNA reads as TGTGCCAGCAGCACGGACAGGCTCCGTCCTGAAGCTTTCTTT. Translated: CASSTDRLRPEAFF.

This chain links TRBV24-1 with TRBJ2-2; D not resolved. The germline V gene encodes CDR1 KGHDR and CDR2 SFDVKD. The CDR3 covers 14 residues. V gave up 0 bases and J gave up 3 bases, with 4 bases separating them. CDR3 loop: CATSDLPYTGELFF. The CDR3 DNA reads TGTGCCACCAGTGATTTGCCGTACACCGGGGAGCTGTTTTTT.

This rearrangement joins TRBV11-2 to TRBJ1-4; 9 bases are shared with TRBD1. The V gene end was trimmed by 5 bases and the J gene end by 5 bases; junction bases not matched to a gene: 9. The CDR3 is 16 amino acids. Germline V gene data show CDR1 as SGHAT and CDR2 as FQNNGV. CDR3: CASSPGWGQGNEKLFF. In DNA form, the CDR3 reads TGTGCCAGCAGCCCAGGTTGGGGACAGGGCAATGAAAAACTGTTTTTT.

J is TRBJ2-1 and V is TRBV28; possible D gene TRBD1, 5 bases. The ends were cut back, 8 bases at V and 6 bases at J, with 20 bases in the middle. From germline, CDR1 is MDHEN and CDR2 SYDVKM. This CDR3 has 15 residues. Here the CDR3 reads CASGSGFPTSNEQFF. In DNA, the CDR3 is TGTGCCAGCGGATCAGGGTTCCCAACAAGCAATGAGCAGTTCTTC.

The chain uses TRBV19 and TRBJ2-1; TRBD2 matches 8 bases. After removal of 3 bases from V and 6 bases from J, the junction contained 7 bases not matched to a gene. Germline CDR1 reads LNHDA; CDR2 reads SQIVND (reference sequence). The CDR3 length is 15 residues. This CDR3 is CASSIAGLGSNEQFF. CDR3 DNA: TGTGCCAGTAGTATTGCGGGACTAGGTAGCAATGAGCAGTTCTTC.

This chain connects TRBV2 to TRBJ1-5; TRBD1 is a possible D gene (6 bases). This CDR3 is 13 amino acids long. V lost 5 bases and J 5 bases, leaving 10 bases between the germline ends. The germline V gene encodes CDR1 SNHLY and CDR2 FYNNEI. Here the CDR3 reads CASSRAGDQPQHF. The CDR3 coding sequence is TGTGCCAGCAGTCGGGCAGGGGATCAGCCCCAGCATTTT.

This clone occurred a few times. The CDR3 region has the DNA TGTGCCAGCATCCCCAGGGCCCAGGGTGTATTGAACACTGAAGCTTTCTTT. Its translation: CASIPRAQGVLNTEAFF. This chain links TRBV7-9 with TRBJ1-1, with D perhaps TRBD1 (5 bases). Germline CDR1 reads SEHNR; CDR2 reads FQNEAQ (reference sequence). The V end was cut by 7 bases, the J end by 0 bases, with 21 bases between. The CDR3 is made up of 17 amino acids.

The chain recombines TRBV28 with TRBJ1-1, with unresolved D. CDR3 length equals 12 residues. CDR1 MDHEN and CDR2 SYDVKM come from the germline V gene. The V gene lost 2 bases and the J gene lost 11 bases, with 12 bases spanning the gap. The CDR3 region has the DNA TGTGCCAGCAGTTTAAATCACGGAGGTGCTTTCTTT. This encodes CASSLNHGGAFF.